What follows are 29 T cell receptor beta chains derived from one specimen sequenced in a study of T cells in Graves' hyperthyroidism and ophthalmopathy. TCR beta CDR3 region amplification was performed from RNA transcripts. The HTBI primer set served for first-round RT-PCR of the TCR CDR3. TCRdb re-derived calls from the multiplex PCR reads in MiXCR, one entry per CDR3 protein. Among approximately 720,000 distinct CDR3 sequences listed, 18% were seen once. Sequenced: blood. The origin of the receptors is a woman aged 50 to 65 with Graves' hyperthyroidism that later progressed to Graves' ophthalmopathy.

This clonotype appeared a few times. This chain links TRBV13 with TRBJ2-5; TRBD2 agrees at 7 bases. Trimming removed 5 bases from V and 2 bases from J; junction bases left unmatched: 8. The CDR3 spans 15 residues. Germline lookup yields CDR1 PRHDT and CDR2 FYEKMQ (reference sequence). CDR3 amino acids: CASSQQRGIQETQYF. For the CDR3, the DNA is TGTGCCAGCAGCCAGCAGCGGGGTATACAAGAGACCCAGTACTTC.

The J gene is TRBJ1-5, the V gene TRBV19; D may be TRBD1 (5 bases). CDR3 length: 16 amino acids. Germline-derived CDR1 and CDR2 are LNHDA and SQIVND (reference sequence). V dropped 5 bases and J dropped 4 bases, with 18 bases sitting between them. Here the CDR3 DNA reads TGTGCCAGTAGTCTCCCGGGGGGGGGGGTAAATCAGCCCCAGCATTTT. It specifies CASSLPGGGVNQPQHF.

Only a few counts were recorded for this clonotype. The rearrangement uses TRBV29-1 and TRBJ1-2; 8 bases fit TRBD1. V dropped 4 bases and J dropped 2; count of bases not matched to a gene: 3. Germline V gene sequence: CDR1 SQVTM, CDR2 ANQGSEA. The length of the CDR3 is 13 residues. The DNA of the CDR3 is TGCAGCGTTGCCGGACAGGGCAACTATGGCTACACCTTC. Amino acids: CSVAGQGNYGYTF.

This clonotype was recorded many times. V and J are TRBV3-1 and TRBJ2-7, with D perhaps TRBD1 (5 bases). Germline V gene sequence: CDR1 LGHDT, CDR2 YNNKEL (reference sequence). The V end was cut by 0 bases, the J end by 6 bases, with 6 bases between. The CDR3 consists of 12 residues. CDR3 DNA sequence: TGTGCCAGCAGCCAAGATGACAGCGAGCAGTACTTC. This sequence encodes CASSQDDSEQYF.

Ten or more counts support this clonotype. The chain has TRBV5-6 and TRBJ1-1, with a weak D call TRBD1 (6 bases). The CDR3 consists of 16 residues. Germline lookup yields CDR1 SGHDT and CDR2 YYEEEE. V was cut by 2 bases and J by 5 bases, with 19 bases left in between. The CDR3 is CASSFRTVGSGTEAFF. As DNA, the CDR3 is TGTGCCAGCAGCTTTAGGACAGTTGGTTCAGGGACTGAAGCTTTCTTT.

The chain is built from TRBV10-3 and TRBJ1-2, with D possibly being TRBD1 (6 bases). The CDR3 is made up of 13 amino acids. Trimming took 6 bases from V and 5 from J, leaving 13 bases between them. CDR1 is ENHRY, CDR2 SYGVKD, per germline. CDR3 coding DNA: TGTGCCATCAGCCGACAGGCCCGATATGGCTACACCTTC. It encodes CAISRQARYGYTF.

This clonotype showed up many times. The rearrangement uses TRBV5-1 and TRBJ2-1; D possibly matches TRBD1 or TRBD2 (6 bases each). The germline CDR1 and CDR2 sequences are SGHRS and YFSETQ. The V end lost 4 bases, the J end lost 9 bases, and 14 bases lay between the germline ends. This CDR3 is built from 13 residues. Here the CDR3 reads CASSNPGAVEQFF. In nucleotides, the CDR3 is TGCGCCAGCAGCAACCCGGGGGCCGTTGAGCAGTTCTTC.

This clonotype was seen a handful of times. CDR3 residues: CASGLAGTYEQYF. DNA for the CDR3: TGTGCCAGCGGACTAGCGGGGACCTACGAGCAGTACTTC. The chain links TRBV12-3 or TRBV12-4 to TRBJ2-7, with TRBD2 identical over 12 bases. V dropped 8 bases and J dropped 2; count of bases not matched to a gene: 1. CDR3 size: 13 residues.

This clonotype showed up just a few times. This sequence joins TRBV9 and TRBJ1-3, with D perhaps matching TRBD1 (6 bases). Germline assignment: CDR1 SGDLS and CDR2 YYNGEE. V was cut by 4 bases and J by 0 bases, with 14 bases left in between. The CDR3 loop spans 16 amino acids. CDR3 DNA sequence: TGTGCCAGCAGCACCCTACAGGGCTACTCTGGAAACACCATATATTTT. Translating gives CASSTLQGYSGNTIYF.

The V gene is TRBV6-6, the J gene TRBJ1-2; D is undetermined. Germline CDR1 MNHNY, CDR2 SVGAGI (reference sequence). The CDR3 runs to 14 residues. Trimming took off 0 bases at V and 6 bases at J, with 11 bases between the two ends. In nucleotides, the CDR3 is TGTGCCAGCAGTTACTCGGTTCAAGTGAATGGCTACACCTTC. It specifies CASSYSVQVNGYTF.

The genes are TRBV20-1 and TRBJ1-5; unclear D gene. The CDR3 spans 13 residues. Germline-derived CDR1 and CDR2 are DFQATT and SNEGSKA (reference sequence). The ends were cut back, 4 bases at V and 8 bases at J, with 15 bases in the middle. CDR3 nucleotide sequence: TGCAGTGCTATCCCGATTAAGTTGAAGCCCCAGCATTTT. Translated, it gives CSAIPIKLKPQHF.

The chain links TRBV9 to TRBJ2-3; possible D gene TRBD2, 6 bases. V was cut by 0 bases and J by 0 bases, with 11 bases left in between. This CDR3 is 16 amino acids long. The germline V gene encodes CDR1 SGDLS and CDR2 YYNGEE. CDR3 DNA: TGTGCCAGCAGCGTAGAGGGCGGGGTAAGCACAGATACGCAGTATTTT. It yields the protein CASSVEGGVSTDTQYF. The complete variable domain, with remaining parts taken from reference TRBV9 and TRBJ2-3, reads DSGVTQTPKHLITATGQRVTLRCSPRSGDLSVYWYQQSLDQGLQFLIQYYNGEERAKGNILERFSAQQFPDLHSELNLSSLELGDSALYFCASSVEGGVSTDTQYFGPGTRLTVL.

This clonotype was detected many times. The V gene is TRBV18, the J gene TRBJ1-2; tentative D call: TRBD1 (5 bases). Germline CDR1 reads KGHSH; CDR2 reads LQKENI. The length of the CDR3 is 14 residues. The V end lost 2 bases, the J end lost 4 bases, and 11 bases lay between the germline ends. As DNA, the CDR3 is TGTGCCAGCTCACCAAATGGGGGTAGCTATGGCTACACCTTC. It is translated as CASSPNGGSYGYTF. Complete variable domain (other parts from reference TRBV18 and TRBJ1-2): NAGVMQNPRHLVRRRGQEARLRCSPMKGHSHVYWYRQLPEEGLKFMVYLQKENIIDESGMPKERFSAEFPKEGPSILRIQQVVRGDSAAYFCASSPNGGSYGYTFGSGTRLTVV.

This clonotype was recorded at least ten times. This chain uses TRBV2 with TRBJ2-1; 7 bases are a match to TRBD1. Germline CDR1 SNHLY, CDR2 FYNNEI. J was trimmed by 8 bases and V by 8 bases; bases with no gene match: 6. This CDR3 is built from 12 residues. CDR3 nucleotide sequence: TGTGCCAGCGTTAAGGGGGCGCATGAGCAGTTCTTC. This translates into CASVKGAHEQFF.

This clonotype has just a few counts. This chain joins TRBV27 and TRBJ2-3; 9 positions agree with TRBD1. V was clipped by 0 bases and J by 6 bases; unmatched bases: 7. The CDR3 sequence is 16 residues long. Looked up from germline, CDR1 is MNHEY and CDR2 is SMNVEV (reference sequence). The chain's CDR3 is CASSLSVTGGRDTQYF. The CDR3 DNA sequence: TGTGCCAGCAGTTTATCGGTGACAGGGGGAAGGGATACGCAGTATTTT.

As for this clonotype: A single base separates this from a much larger clone, so it may be a read error. The chain joins TRBV10-3 to TRBJ1-5; unclear D gene. CDR3 length: 13 residues. Germline CDR1 ENHRY, CDR2 SYGVKD. The CDR3 protein is CAIKSDSSQPQHF. In nucleotides, the CDR3 is TGTGCCATCAAGTCGGATAGCAGTCAGCCCCAGCATTTT.

Remarks on this clonotype: A much larger clone differs by one base, so this may be a read error. This chain joins TRBV2 and TRBJ1-2; a weak D match, TRBD1 (6 bases). Germline CDR1 is SNHLY and CDR2 is FYNNEI. CDR3 length: 12 amino acids. Trimming removed 6 bases at V and 4 bases at J, with 9 bases between. The CDR3 sequence is CASRGGLYGYTF. The CDR3 DNA reads as TGTGCCAGCAGGGGGGGCCTCTATGGCTACACCTTC.

This clonotype has ten or more counts. This sequence joins TRBV2 and TRBJ2-3, with D unclear. The CDR3 contains 16 residues. Germline CDR1 reads SNHLY; CDR2 reads FYNNEI. The ends were cut back, 6 bases at V and 0 bases at J, with 16 bases in the middle. CDR3 nucleotides: TGTGCCAGCAGCCGAGAGAGGACGGCTAGCACAGATACGCAGTATTTT. As protein: CASSRERTASTDTQYF.

This clonotype has more than one count but fewer than ten. This chain uses TRBV6-1 with TRBJ1-2; TRBD1 aligns across 8 bases. Germline CDR1 reads MNHNS; CDR2 reads SASEGT. The CDR3 contains 16 residues. The junction had 7 bases not matched to a gene; V was cut back by 1 base and J by 3 bases. CDR3 sequence (DNA): TGTGCCAGCAGTGAAGGGAGGAACAGGGGGTACTATGGCTACACCTTC. It encodes CASSEGRNRGYYGYTF.

Many counts were recorded for this clonotype. The genes are TRBV3-1 and TRBJ1-2; perhaps TRBD1 as D (5 bases). Trimming took off 4 bases at V and 0 bases at J, with 21 bases between the two ends. The germline V gene encodes CDR1 LGHDT and CDR2 YNNKEL (reference sequence). This CDR3 spans 18 amino acids. CDR3 DNA: TGTGCCAGCAGCCGAGAAGACTTTGGGGCCTCCGCTAACTATGGCTACACCTTC. Translation gives CASSREDFGASANYGYTF.

This clonotype has a handful of counts. A read error may account for a junction end that differs from germline. The rearrangement joins TRBV7-8 to TRBJ2-1, with 10 bases aligning to TRBD2. In germline, CDR1 is SGHVS, CDR2 FQNEAQ. The CDR3 covers 16 residues. The CDR3 here is CAGSLRTSGENNEQFF. The DNA for the CDR3 is TGTGCCGGCAGCTTAAGAACTAGCGGGGAGAACAATGAGCAGTTCTTC.

This clonotype was counted ten times or more. The rearrangement uses TRBV2 and TRBJ2-1; a weak D match, TRBD2 (6 bases). The germline V gene has CDR1 SNHLY and CDR2 FYNNEI. CDR3 size: 15 residues. Between the trimmed V and J ends, which lost 0 bases and 5 bases, there was a span of 11 bases. The CDR3 is CASSEAAGLNNEQFF. CDR3 in DNA: TGTGCCAGCAGTGAAGCGGCGGGACTGAACAATGAGCAGTTCTTC.

The genes are TRBV15 and TRBJ1-6; D gene uncertain. The CDR3 has 13 amino acids. Germline V gene lookup returns CDR1 LNHNV and CDR2 YYDKDF (reference sequence). V gave up 3 bases and J gave up 6 bases, with 6 bases separating them. The CDR3 DNA sequence: TGTGCCACCAGCAGTGACTTTAATTCACCCCTCCACTTT. Translated, it gives CATSSDFNSPLHF.

This chain connects TRBV9 to TRBJ1-4; TRBD1 matches at 7 bases. Trimming removed 2 bases from V and 5 bases from J; junction bases left unmatched: 6. CDR1 and CDR2 (germline): SGDLS, YYNGEE. The CDR3 length is 15 residues. CDR3 loop: CASSVGTVVNEKLFF. CDR3 coding DNA: TGTGCCAGCAGCGTCGGGACAGTAGTCAATGAAAAACTGTTTTTT.

This clonotype was seen repeatedly, ten times or more. The chain couples TRBV11-3 to TRBJ2-3, with 8 bases aligning to TRBD2. The CDR3 has 14 amino acids. Germline V gene sequence: CDR1 SGHNT, CDR2 YENEEA. V lost 1 base, J lost 5 bases, and 2 bases stayed unmatched. CDR3 amino acids: CASSLGREGDTQYF. CDR3 coding DNA: TGTGCCAGCAGCTTAGGCCGGGAGGGAGATACGCAGTATTTT.

The chain recombines TRBV20-1 with TRBJ2-1; 10 bases fit TRBD1. The CDR3 has 14 amino acids. The germline V gene encodes CDR1 DFQATT and CDR2 SNEGSKA (reference sequence). The CDR3 region has the DNA TGCAGGGCGTCGGACAGGGGGAATTACAATGAGCAGTTCTTC. Its protein product is CRASDRGNYNEQFF.

CDR3 region: CSARAADRDNSPLHF. Here the CDR3 DNA reads TGCAGTGCTAGAGCCGCGGACAGAGATAATTCACCCCTCCACTTT. The gene calls are TRBV20-1 and TRBJ1-6; D perhaps matches TRBD1 (6 bases). Germline V gene lookup returns CDR1 DFQATT and CDR2 SNEGSKA (reference sequence). The length of the CDR3 is 15 residues. With 1 base removed from V and 5 bases from J, the gap between germline ends came to 12 bases.

The chain recombines TRBV30 with TRBJ2-3; the D is unclear. The germline gives CDR1 GTSNPN, CDR2 SVGIG (reference sequence). V gave up 0 bases and J gave up 6 bases, with 7 bases separating them. This CDR3 region has 12 residues. CDR3 nucleotide sequence: TGTGCCTGGAGTGTAGGGTGGGATACGCAGTATTTT. It translates to CAWSVGWDTQYF.

There are a few counts of this clonotype. This chain links TRBV25-1 with TRBJ2-1; D remains unclear. Looked up from germline, CDR1 is MGHDK and CDR2 is SYGVNS. Trimming left V 4 bases short and J 9 bases short, with 10 bases between. This CDR3 comprises 12 residues. Here the CDR3 reads CASSGPRGEQFF. The CDR3 DNA reads TGTGCCAGCAGTGGGCCCCGCGGTGAGCAGTTCTTC.